The 21 T cell receptor beta chains below all came from one sample that was sequenced in a study of regulatory T cells in long-lasting Graves disease. To make TCR beta libraries, researchers used iRepertoire HTBI primers and Arm-PCR of CDR3 regions. TCRdb re-derived calls from the multiplex PCR reads in MiXCR, one entry per CDR3 protein. The sample gives roughly 560,000 distinct CDR3 sequences, around 11% of which show up once; 7.5% to 9% is in the top ten. Time point: newly diagnosed GD, antithyroid drugs for less than 3 months. After RNA was extracted from PBMCs, the TCR library was made from it. The data also belong to a second study, concerning T cells in Graves' hyperthyroidism and ophthalmopathy.

This specimen was peripheral blood mononuclear cells (PBMCs), taken at new diagnosis, from a patient treated with antithyroid drugs. Receptors originate from a woman aged 30 to 39 with Graves disease.

Remarks on this clonotype: Relative to the germline gene, one junction end is altered; a read error may explain this. V gene TRBV6-2 or TRBV6-3 combines with J gene TRBJ2-5; perhaps TRBD1 as D (5 bases). Germline V gene sequence: CDR1 MNHEY, CDR2 SVGEGT. This CDR3 is built from 17 residues. CDR3: CASSHSNARATRETQYF. DNA of the CDR3: TGTGCCAGCAGTCACTCGAACGCCAGGGCCACCAGGGAGACCCAGTACTTC.

The rearrangement joins TRBV5-1 to TRBJ1-2; D possibly corresponds to TRBD1 (6 bases). V lost 3 bases and J 7 bases, leaving 19 bases between the germline ends. CDR3 size: 15 residues. Per germline, CDR1 SGHRS and CDR2 YFSETQ. DNA of the CDR3: TGCGCCAGCAGCTCAACAACCGACAGGATTTCTGGCTACACCTTC. Protein sequence: CASSSTTDRISGYTF.

This clonotype was counted a few times. The chain links TRBV9 to TRBJ2-4; 12 bases fit TRBD1. CDR1 and CDR2 from the germline V gene are SGDLS and YYNGEE. V was pared by 3 bases and J by 7 bases, with 2 bases of the junction left unmatched. This CDR3 comprises 14 residues. CDR3 DNA sequence: TGTGCCAGCAGCGGAGGGACAGGGGGCAACATTCAGTACTTC. Translation: CASSGGTGGNIQYF.

In regard to this clonotype: The conserved final phenylalanine or tryptophan is absent from the CDR3, which likely points to a read error. The chain has TRBV20-1 and TRBJ2-1, with D possibly matching TRBD1 (6 bases). The CDR3 spans 14 residues. Trimming cost V 6 bases and J 2 bases, with 14 bases left between them. In germline, CDR1 is DFQATT, CDR2 SNEGSKA (reference sequence). CDR3 sequence reads: CSAAYRAPYNEQFV. The CDR3 DNA sequence: TGCAGTGCCGCCTACAGGGCCCCCTACAATGAGCAGTTCGTC.

V gene TRBV29-1 combines with J gene TRBJ1-2; 9 positions agree with TRBD1. Germline-derived CDR1 and CDR2 are SQVTM and ANQGSEA. The V gene end was trimmed by 4 bases and the J gene end by 5 bases; junction bases not matched to a gene: 8. CDR3 length: 14 residues. CDR3 sequence: CSVGGRTGAYGYTF. DNA of the CDR3: TGCAGCGTTGGAGGTAGGACAGGGGCATATGGCTACACCTTC.

This clonotype was counted ten times or more. This chain uses TRBV28 with TRBJ2-3; D might be TRBD1 (6 bases). Trimming shortened V by 5 bases and J by 2 bases, and 14 bases separated the two germline ends. The germline V gene encodes CDR1 MDHEN and CDR2 SYDVKM. The CDR3 contains 15 residues. The CDR3 bases are TGTGCCAGCAGTAAACTACAGGGATTCACAGATACGCAGTATTTT. This codes for CASSKLQGFTDTQYF.

The chain couples TRBV3-1 to TRBJ2-5; D is perhaps TRBD2 (6 bases). The CDR3 runs 14 residues. Germline CDR1 reads LGHDT; CDR2 reads YNNKEL (reference sequence). Trimming pared 2 bases from V and 5 bases from J, leaving 12 bases between. The CDR3 DNA sequence: TGTGCCAGCAGCCAAATCCGACTAGGGGAGACCCAGTACTTC. Translation: CASSQIRLGETQYF.

V usage is TRBV2 and J usage is TRBJ2-2; 10 bases match TRBD1. Germline V lookup: CDR1 SNHLY, CDR2 FYNNEI. CDR3 length equals 19 residues. V gave up 6 bases and J gave up 0 bases; unmatched junction bases: 13. CDR3 DNA sequence: TGTGCCAGCAGGGGCCCCGTACCGGGACAGGGGTCGAACACCGGGGAGCTGTTTTTT. As protein: CASRGPVPGQGSNTGELFF. The full variable domain, completed using reference TRBV2 and TRBJ2-2, is EPEVTQTPSHQVTQMGQEVILRCVPISNHLYFYWYRQILGQKVEFLVSFYNNEISEKSEIFDDQFSVERPDGSNFTLKIRSTKLEDSAMYFCASRGPVPGQGSNTGELFFGEGSRLTVL.

This chain joins TRBV29-1 and TRBJ1-2; 7 bases are shared with TRBD1. The CDR3 totals 12 residues. J gave up 7 bases and V 5 bases, and 7 bases lay outside the gene matches. The V gene's germline CDR1 is SQVTM and CDR2 ANQGSEA. CDR3 sequence reads: CSVPRQGGGYTF. The CDR3 nucleotides read TGCAGCGTTCCCCGACAGGGCGGTGGCTACACCTTC. Using reference TRBV29-1 and TRBJ1-2 for the parts outside the CDR3, the full variable domain is SAVISQKPSRDICQRGTSLTIQCQVDSQVTMMFWYRQQPGQSLTLIATANQGSEATYESGFVIDKFPISRPNLTFSTLTVSNMSPEDSSIYLCSVPRQGGGYTFGSGTRLTVV.

This clonotype has a handful of counts. The chain couples TRBV4-1 to TRBJ1-3; D call uncertain. Trimming took off 4 bases at V and 3 bases at J, with 16 bases between the two ends. The CDR3 runs to 16 residues. Germline assignment: CDR1 MGHRA and CDR2 YSYEKL. The CDR3 is CASSLLGLIGGNTIYF. The DNA for the CDR3 is TGCGCCAGCAGCCTCCTGGGTCTAATAGGTGGAAACACCATATATTTT.

In its sample, this clonotype was seen many times. The rearrangement links TRBV7-9 to TRBJ1-3; D unclear. The V gene's germline CDR1 is SEHNR and CDR2 FQNEAQ (reference sequence). The CDR3 covers 15 residues. V shed 1 base and J shed 1 base, with 8 bases lying between them. CDR3 coding DNA: TGTGCCAGCAGCTTAGATCCCATTTCTGGAAACACCATATATTTT. Its translation: CASSLDPISGNTIYF.

Many counts were recorded for this clonotype. The chain combines TRBV9 with TRBJ2-5; D not certain. This CDR3 is 16 amino acids long. V lost 0 bases, J lost 0 bases, and 12 bases lay in between. Germline V lookup: CDR1 SGDLS, CDR2 YYNGEE. The CDR3: CASSVGLADHQETQYF. In nucleotides, the CDR3 is TGTGCCAGCAGCGTAGGGTTGGCGGACCACCAAGAGACCCAGTACTTC.

This clonotype was observed many times. The genes are TRBV20-1 and TRBJ1-4; D unresolved. Germline loops: CDR1 DFQATT, CDR2 SNEGSKA (reference sequence). V lost 3 bases and J lost 1, with 12 bases in between. CDR3 length equals 15 residues. The CDR3 here is CSASRREGTNEKLFF. In nucleotides, the CDR3 is TGCAGTGCTAGTAGGAGGGAAGGAACTAATGAAAAACTGTTTTTT.

The V gene is TRBV5-1, the J gene TRBJ1-1; 10 positions agree with TRBD1. V lost 5 bases, J lost 4 bases, and 14 bases stayed unmatched. Germline V CDR1 and CDR2: SGHRS, YFSETQ. The CDR3 is 17 residues long. The CDR3, as DNA: TGCGCCAGCAGACCTCCCGGGACAGGGGTGTTAGGCACTGAAGCTTTCTTT. Its protein product is CASRPPGTGVLGTEAFF.

This clonotype was observed a handful of times. One junction end does not reproduce the germline sequence, and a read error may be involved. Here the CDR3 DNA reads TGTGCCAGCAGCTCTTCCGGGACCTGGATTTTT. Amino acids: CASSSSGTWIF. The chain has TRBV14 and TRBJ1-4; D possibly corresponds to TRBD1 (5 bases). Germline CDR1 SGHDN, CDR2 FVKESK. This CDR3 has 11 residues.

This clonotype was observed a handful of times. The rearrangement joins TRBV6-4 to TRBJ2-1; 8 bases match TRBD2. The CDR3 is 15 amino acids. The V and J ends lost 4 bases and 3 bases, in that order; junction bases with no gene match: 5. Per germline, CDR1 MRHNA and CDR2 SNTAGT. The CDR3 here is CASSGTAGDYNEQFF. DNA for the CDR3: TGTGCCAGCAGTGGAACAGCGGGGGACTACAATGAGCAGTTCTTC.

In this sample, this clonotype turned up many times. The V and J genes are TRBV19 and TRBJ1-1, with TRBD1 identical over 7 bases. The CDR3 extends over 14 amino acids. V shed 2 bases and J 6 bases; nucleotides not matched to a gene: 6. CDR1 LNHDA and CDR2 SQIVND come from the germline V gene (reference sequence). The CDR3 is CASSIRQGGPEAFF. Written as DNA, the CDR3 is TGTGCCAGTAGTATAAGACAGGGCGGGCCTGAAGCTTTCTTT.

In its sample, this clonotype was seen many times. The chain joins TRBV29-1 to TRBJ2-7; D is possibly TRBD2 (6 bases). The CDR3 totals 14 residues. Trimming removed 6 bases at V and 6 bases at J, with 21 bases between. From germline, CDR1 is SQVTM and CDR2 ANQGSEA. DNA for the CDR3: TGCAGCGTGACGCCGGGACTCCCCGACCTCGAGCAGTACTTC. Amino acids: CSVTPGLPDLEQYF.

The V call is TRBV6-2 or TRBV6-3, the J call TRBJ2-1; maybe TRBD2 (5 bases). Trimming took 8 bases from V and 4 from J, leaving 9 bases between them. This CDR3 has 12 amino acids. CDR1 is MNHEY and CDR2 is SVGEGT in the germline V gene. Written as DNA, the CDR3 is TGTGCCAGCGGGAGCCGGTACAATGAGCAGTTCTTC. It is translated as CASGSRYNEQFF.

The V gene is TRBV6-1, the J gene TRBJ1-1, with TRBD1 as a possible D gene (6 bases). Germline V gene lookup returns CDR1 MNHNS and CDR2 SASEGT. The CDR3 covers 14 residues. V lost 6 bases to trimming and J lost 4 bases, with 15 bases between them. The chain's CDR3 is CASRPGAGGTEAFF. In nucleotides, the CDR3 is TGTGCCAGCAGACCAGGGGCCGGGGGCACTGAAGCTTTCTTT.

This chain uses TRBV6-2 or TRBV6-3 with TRBJ1-5; D is possibly TRBD1 (5 bases). The CDR3 covers 16 residues. The ends were cut back, 5 bases at V and 6 bases at J, with 20 bases in the middle. Germline loops: CDR1 MNHEY, CDR2 SVGEGT. In DNA, the CDR3 is TGTGCCAGCAGTGATTCGGAGGTGGGGGTTCCTCAGCCCCAGCATTTT. Translated: CASSDSEVGVPQPQHF.